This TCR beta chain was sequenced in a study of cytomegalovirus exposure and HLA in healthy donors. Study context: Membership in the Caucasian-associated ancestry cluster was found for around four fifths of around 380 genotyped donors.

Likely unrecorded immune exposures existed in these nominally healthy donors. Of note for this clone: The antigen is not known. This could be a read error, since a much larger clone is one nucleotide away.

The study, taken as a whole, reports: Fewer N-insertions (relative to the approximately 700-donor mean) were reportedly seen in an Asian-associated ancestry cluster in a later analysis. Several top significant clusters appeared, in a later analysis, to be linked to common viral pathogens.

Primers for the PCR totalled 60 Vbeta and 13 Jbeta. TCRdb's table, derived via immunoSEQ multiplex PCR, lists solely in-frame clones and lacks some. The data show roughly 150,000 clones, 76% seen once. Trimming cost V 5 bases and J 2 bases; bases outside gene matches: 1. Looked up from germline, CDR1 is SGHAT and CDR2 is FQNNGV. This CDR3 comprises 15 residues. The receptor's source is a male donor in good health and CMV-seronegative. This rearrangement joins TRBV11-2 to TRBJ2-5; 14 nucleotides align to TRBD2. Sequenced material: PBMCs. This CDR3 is CASSRTSGGQETQYF. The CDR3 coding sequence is TGTGCCAGCAGCCGGACTAGCGGGGGGCAAGAGACCCAGTACTTC.